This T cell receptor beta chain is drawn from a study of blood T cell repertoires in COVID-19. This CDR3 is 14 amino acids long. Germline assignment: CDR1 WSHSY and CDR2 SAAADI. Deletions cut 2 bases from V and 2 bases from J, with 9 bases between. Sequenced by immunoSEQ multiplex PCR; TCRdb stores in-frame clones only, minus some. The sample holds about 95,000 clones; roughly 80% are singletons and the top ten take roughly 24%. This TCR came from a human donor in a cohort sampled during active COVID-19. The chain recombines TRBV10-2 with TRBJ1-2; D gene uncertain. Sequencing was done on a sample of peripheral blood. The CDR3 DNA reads TGCGCCAGCAGTGAGCCCGGGATCAACTATGGCTACACCTTC. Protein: CASSEPGINYGYTF.